A selection of T cell receptor beta chains follows, all from one sample in a study of blood T cell repertoires in COVID-19. Sequenced by immunoSEQ multiplex PCR; TCRdb stores in-frame clones only, minus some. The sample lists roughly 140,000 clones, roughly 88% occurring once. The sequencing sample was made of peripheral blood. All receptors derive from a woman aged 45-65 years with acute or convalescent COVID-19. The CDR3 runs from the conserved cysteine through the conserved F or W. A D gene is named only where the DNA matches it firmly. A clone size is listed for some rows: how often the clone was seen (once, few, many), or a class if it is expanded.

abundance: -; j_gene: TRBJ1-2; v_gene: TRBV2; d_gene: TRBD1; CDR3aa: CASSVGQGNGYTF; CDR3nt: TGTGCCAGCAGTGTAGGACAGGGTAATGGCTACACCTTC
abundance: few; j_gene: TRBJ2-5; v_gene: TRBV12-3/TRBV12-4; d_gene: -; CDR3aa: CASRREQETQYF; CDR3nt: TGTGCCAGCAGGCGGGAACAAGAGACCCAGTACTTC
abundance: -; j_gene: TRBJ2-7; v_gene: TRBV5-1; d_gene: -; CDR3aa: CASSLSGPDTEQYF; CDR3nt: TGCGCCAGCAGCTTGAGTGGCCCTGATACCGAGCAGTACTTC
abundance: -; j_gene: TRBJ2-3; v_gene: TRBV5-4; d_gene: TRBD2; CDR3aa: CASSPGAAGTSLVTQYF; CDR3nt: TGTGCCAGCAGTCCTGGGGCTGCCGGGACTAGCTTAGTTACGCAGTATTTT
abundance: -; j_gene: TRBJ2-7; v_gene: TRBV6-5; d_gene: TRBD2; CDR3aa: CASSWTLAGDYEQYF; CDR3nt: TGTGCCAGCAGTTGGACACTAGCGGGGGACTACGAGCAGTACTTC
abundance: -; j_gene: TRBJ2-1; v_gene: TRBV3-1/TRBV3-2; d_gene: TRBD2; CDR3aa: CASSPGGASYNEQFF; CDR3nt: TGTGCCAGCAGCCCCGGGGGGGCCTCCTACAATGAGCAGTTCTTC
abundance: -; j_gene: TRBJ2-5; v_gene: TRBV5-1; d_gene: -; CDR3aa: CASSSGQPEETQYF; CDR3nt: TGCGCCAGCAGCTCCGGACAGCCCGAAGAGACCCAGTACTTC
abundance: -; j_gene: TRBJ2-4; v_gene: TRBV3-1/TRBV3-2; d_gene: TRBD2; CDR3aa: CASSGGTSGAISKNIQYF; CDR3nt: TGTGCCAGCAGCGGGGGGACTAGCGGTGCTATCTCCAAAAACATTCAGTACTTC
abundance: -; j_gene: TRBJ2-7; v_gene: TRBV7-9; d_gene: TRBD2; CDR3aa: CASSSSTSGSHLEQYF; CDR3nt: TGTGCCAGCAGCTCTTCGACTAGCGGGAGTCACCTCGAGCAGTACTTC
abundance: -; j_gene: TRBJ2-2; v_gene: TRBV7-2; d_gene: -; CDR3aa: CASSLLEAGELFF; CDR3nt: TGTGCCAGCAGCTTATTGGAGGCCGGGGAGCTGTTTTTT
abundance: -; j_gene: TRBJ1-2; v_gene: TRBV19; d_gene: TRBD1; CDR3aa: CASSMDRGWYGYTF; CDR3nt: TGTGCCAGTAGTATGGACAGGGGATGGTATGGCTACACCTTC
abundance: -; j_gene: TRBJ2-7; v_gene: TRBV7-2; d_gene: TRBD2; CDR3aa: CASSLGPSGGYEQYF; CDR3nt: TGTGCCAGCAGCTTAGGGCCTAGCGGGGGCTACGAGCAGTACTTC
abundance: -; j_gene: TRBJ1-2; v_gene: TRBV5-1; d_gene: -; CDR3aa: CASSLEQGSGYTF; CDR3nt: TGCGCCAGCAGCTTGGAGCAGGGGTCTGGCTACACCTTC
abundance: -; j_gene: TRBJ2-5; v_gene: TRBV2; d_gene: -; CDR3aa: CASSVAGRRTLQETQYF; CDR3nt: TGTGCCAGCAGCGTGGCGGGACGACGGACCCTACAAGAGACCCAGTACTTC
abundance: -; j_gene: TRBJ2-7; v_gene: TRBV6-4; d_gene: -; CDR3aa: CASSMGTPQSYEQYF; CDR3nt: TGTGCCAGCAGTATGGGGACACCCCAGTCCTACGAGCAGTACTTC
abundance: -; j_gene: TRBJ1-2; v_gene: TRBV7-2; d_gene: TRBD1; CDR3aa: CASSLGYQGVGYTF; CDR3nt: TGTGCCAGCAGCTTAGGGTATCAGGGGGTTGGCTACACCTTC
abundance: -; j_gene: TRBJ2-7; v_gene: TRBV20-1; d_gene: -; CDR3aa: CSASAVYEQYF; CDR3nt: TGCAGTGCTAGTGCAGTCTACGAGCAGTACTTC
abundance: few; j_gene: TRBJ2-3; v_gene: TRBV2; d_gene: TRBD2; CDR3aa: CASTEGLAGATDTQYF; CDR3nt: TGTGCCAGCACCGAAGGCCTAGCGGGAGCAACAGATACGCAGTATTTT
abundance: few; j_gene: TRBJ2-7; v_gene: TRBV4-2; d_gene: TRBD2; CDR3aa: CASSQVTSGTPSYEQYF; CDR3nt: TGTGCCAGCAGCCAAGTCACTAGCGGGACTCCCTCCTACGAGCAGTACTTC
abundance: -; j_gene: TRBJ2-1; v_gene: TRBV3-1/TRBV3-2; d_gene: TRBD2; CDR3aa: CASSLPSGRSYNEQFF; CDR3nt: TGTGCCAGCAGCCTACCTAGCGGGAGGTCATACAATGAGCAGTTCTTC
abundance: -; j_gene: TRBJ1-1; v_gene: TRBV18; d_gene: -; CDR3aa: CASSPPGDKAYTEAFF; CDR3nt: TGTGCCAGCTCACCCCCAGGGGATAAAGCCTACACTGAAGCTTTCTTT
abundance: once; j_gene: TRBJ1-4; v_gene: TRBV6-2/TRBV6-3; d_gene: -; CDR3aa: CASSYTNRAANEKLFF; CDR3nt: TGTGCCAGCAGTTACACAAACCGCGCGGCTAATGAAAAACTGTTTTTT
abundance: few; j_gene: TRBJ2-7; v_gene: TRBV27; d_gene: TRBD1; CDR3aa: CASSPQSTGDYEQYF; CDR3nt: TGTGCCAGCAGTCCGCAATCAACAGGGGACTACGAGCAGTACTTC
abundance: -; j_gene: TRBJ2-6; v_gene: TRBV24-1; d_gene: TRBD1; CDR3aa: CATSDTAKGASGANVLTF; CDR3nt: TGTGCCACCAGTGACACCGCGAAGGGGGCATCCGGGGCCAACGTCCTGACTTTC
abundance: -; j_gene: TRBJ2-7; v_gene: TRBV15; d_gene: -; CDR3aa: CATSRDQGVRVYEQYF; CDR3nt: TGTGCCACCAGCAGAGATCAGGGCGTTAGGGTTTACGAGCAGTACTTC
abundance: -; j_gene: TRBJ1-4; v_gene: TRBV18; d_gene: TRBD1; CDR3aa: CASSPRQGRGEKLFF; CDR3nt: TGTGCCAGCTCACCAAGACAGGGTCGAGGCGAAAAACTGTTTTTT
abundance: -; j_gene: TRBJ2-3; v_gene: TRBV13; d_gene: -; CDR3aa: CASSLGAGSTDTQYF; CDR3nt: TGTGCCAGCAGCTTAGGTGCGGGAAGCACAGATACGCAGTATTTT
abundance: -; j_gene: TRBJ1-6; v_gene: TRBV11-2; d_gene: -; CDR3aa: CASSLDRRQINSPLHF; CDR3nt: TGTGCCAGCAGCTTAGATAGGCGACAGATAAATTCACCCCTCCACTTT
abundance: -; j_gene: TRBJ2-1; v_gene: TRBV28; d_gene: -; CDR3aa: CASSRVPNTFF; CDR3nt: TGTGCCAGCAGCCGAGTTCCTAATACCTTCTTC
abundance: -; j_gene: TRBJ1-1; v_gene: TRBV6-6; d_gene: TRBD1; CDR3aa: CASSSPLGQGAGAFF; CDR3nt: TGTGCCAGCAGTTCACCCTTGGGACAGGGGGCTGGAGCTTTCTTT
abundance: -; j_gene: TRBJ1-5; v_gene: TRBV7-2; d_gene: -; CDR3aa: CASNPSGGLNQPQHF; CDR3nt: TGTGCCAGCAACCCCAGCGGAGGACTCAATCAGCCCCAGCATTTT
abundance: -; j_gene: TRBJ1-2; v_gene: TRBV5-6; d_gene: -; CDR3aa: CASSLGQLPPNYGYTF; CDR3nt: TGTGCCAGCAGCTTGGGACAGCTACCCCCTAACTATGGCTACACCTTC
abundance: once; j_gene: TRBJ2-1; v_gene: TRBV6-7; d_gene: -; CDR3aa: CASSYPPGFHNEQFF; CDR3nt: TGTGCCAGCAGTTACCCGCCGGGGTTCCACAATGAGCAGTTCTTC
abundance: -; j_gene: TRBJ2-7; v_gene: TRBV6-5; d_gene: -; CDR3aa: CASSYSSGMSTKQYF; CDR3nt: TGTGCCAGCAGTTACTCCTCGGGGATGTCTACGAAGCAGTACTTC
abundance: -; j_gene: TRBJ2-2; v_gene: TRBV7-6; d_gene: -; CDR3aa: CASSLGTHTGELFF; CDR3nt: TGTGCCAGCAGCTTAGGGACTCACACCGGGGAGCTGTTTTTT
abundance: few; j_gene: TRBJ1-6; v_gene: TRBV27; d_gene: -; CDR3aa: CASSFRESNSPLHF; CDR3nt: TGTGCCAGCAGTTTCCGGGAATCTAATTCACCCCTCCACTTT
abundance: -; j_gene: TRBJ1-6; v_gene: TRBV6-1; d_gene: -; CDR3aa: CASSEATGFSPLHF; CDR3nt: TGTGCCAGCAGTGAAGCCACAGGGTTTTCACCCCTCCACTTT
abundance: -; j_gene: TRBJ2-2; v_gene: TRBV27; d_gene: TRBD1; CDR3aa: CASSAEAGGSGELFF; CDR3nt: TGTGCCAGCAGCGCCGAAGCAGGGGGCTCCGGGGAGCTGTTTTTT
abundance: -; j_gene: TRBJ1-6; v_gene: TRBV12-3/TRBV12-4; d_gene: -; CDR3aa: CASSFRRGSPLHF; CDR3nt: TGTGCCAGCAGTTTTCGCAGGGGATCACCCCTCCACTTT
abundance: -; j_gene: TRBJ1-5; v_gene: TRBV18; d_gene: TRBD1; CDR3aa: CASSQQGKSNQPQHF; CDR3nt: TGTGCCAGCTCTCAACAGGGGAAAAGCAATCAGCCCCAGCATTTT
abundance: -; j_gene: TRBJ1-5; v_gene: TRBV7-2; d_gene: -; CDR3aa: CASSLAVEQPQHF; CDR3nt: TGTGCCAGCAGCTTAGCAGTGGAGCAGCCCCAGCATTTT
abundance: -; j_gene: TRBJ2-5; v_gene: TRBV6-5; d_gene: -; CDR3aa: CASSYLGAPQETQYF; CDR3nt: TGTGCCAGCAGTTACCTGGGGGCCCCCCAAGAGACCCAGTACTTC
abundance: -; j_gene: TRBJ2-7; v_gene: TRBV27; d_gene: TRBD2; CDR3aa: CASSLQLNSGRYYEQYF; CDR3nt: TGTGCCAGCAGTTTACAATTGAATAGCGGGAGATACTACGAGCAGTACTTC
abundance: -; j_gene: TRBJ1-5; v_gene: TRBV5-1; d_gene: -; CDR3aa: CASSLGPRGRRNQPQHF; CDR3nt: TGCGCCAGCAGCTTGGGGCCCAGGGGAAGGCGCAATCAGCCCCAGCATTTT
abundance: -; j_gene: TRBJ2-2; v_gene: TRBV4-3; d_gene: -; CDR3aa: CASSQMSNTGELFF; CDR3nt: TGCGCCAGCAGCCAAATGTCTAACACCGGGGAGCTGTTTTTT
abundance: -; j_gene: TRBJ2-2; v_gene: TRBV30; d_gene: TRBD2; CDR3aa: CAWGTSGRAGLTGELFF; CDR3nt: TGTGCCTGGGGGACTAGCGGGAGAGCCGGTTTAACCGGGGAGCTGTTTTTT
abundance: -; j_gene: TRBJ2-1; v_gene: TRBV5-1; d_gene: TRBD2; CDR3aa: CASSSVGLVGNEQFF; CDR3nt: TGCGCCAGCAGCTCGGTGGGACTAGTTGGGAATGAGCAGTTCTTC
abundance: -; j_gene: TRBJ1-5; v_gene: TRBV6-1; d_gene: TRBD1; CDR3aa: CASSELGQGAHSNQPQHF; CDR3nt: TGTGCCAGCAGTGAATTGGGACAGGGGGCCCATAGCAATCAGCCCCAGCATTTT
abundance: -; j_gene: TRBJ2-7; v_gene: TRBV28; d_gene: TRBD2; CDR3aa: CASSFGGGYEQYF; CDR3nt: TGTGCCAGCAGTTTCGGGGGGGGCTACGAGCAGTACTTC
abundance: -; j_gene: TRBJ2-3; v_gene: TRBV6-4; d_gene: -; CDR3aa: CASSDGRFTDTQYF; CDR3nt: TGTGCCAGCAGTGACGGGCGTTTCACAGATACGCAGTATTTT
abundance: -; j_gene: TRBJ1-4; v_gene: TRBV4-3; d_gene: -; CDR3aa: CASSQELNEKLFF; CDR3nt: TGCGCCAGCAGCCAAGAACTCAATGAAAAACTGTTTTTT
abundance: once; j_gene: TRBJ2-2; v_gene: TRBV18; d_gene: TRBD2; CDR3aa: CASSPRTSGSGGTGELFF; CDR3nt: TGTGCCAGCTCACCAAGGACTAGCGGGAGCGGTGGGACCGGGGAGCTGTTTTTT
abundance: -; j_gene: TRBJ1-5; v_gene: TRBV27; d_gene: -; CDR3aa: CASSFRQSNQPQHF; CDR3nt: TGTGCCAGCAGTTTCCGACAGAGCAATCAGCCCCAGCATTTT
abundance: -; j_gene: TRBJ2-3; v_gene: TRBV5-1; d_gene: TRBD1; CDR3aa: CASSLSAGGSADTQYF; CDR3nt: TGCGCCAGCAGCTTGTCGGCAGGGGGCAGTGCTGATACGCAGTATTTT
abundance: -; j_gene: TRBJ2-5; v_gene: TRBV7-3; d_gene: TRBD2; CDR3aa: CASSSGLARETQYF; CDR3nt: TGTGCCAGCAGCTCGGGACTAGCCAGGGAGACCCAGTACTTC